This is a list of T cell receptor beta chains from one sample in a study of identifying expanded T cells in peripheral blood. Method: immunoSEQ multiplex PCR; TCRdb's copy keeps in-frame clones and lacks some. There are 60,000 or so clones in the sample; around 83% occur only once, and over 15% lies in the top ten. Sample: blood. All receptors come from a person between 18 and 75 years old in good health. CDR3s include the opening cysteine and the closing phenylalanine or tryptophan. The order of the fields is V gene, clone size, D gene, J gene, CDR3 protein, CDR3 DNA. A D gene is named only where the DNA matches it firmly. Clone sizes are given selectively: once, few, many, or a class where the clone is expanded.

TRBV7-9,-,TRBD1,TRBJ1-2,CASGGTGGHGYTF,TGTGCCTCCGGAGGGACAGGGGGCCATGGCTACACCTTC
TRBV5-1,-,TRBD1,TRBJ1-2,CASSLRDSPNYGYTF,TGCGCCAGCAGCTTGCGGGACAGTCCTAACTATGGCTACACCTTC
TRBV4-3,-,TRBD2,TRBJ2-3,CASSQEPSGVTDTQYF,TGCGCCAGCAGCCAAGAACCTAGCGGGGTCACAGATACGCAGTATTTT
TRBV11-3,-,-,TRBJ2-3,CASSSRVGGRDTQYF,TGTGCCAGCAGCTCGAGGGTAGGGGGAAGGGATACGCAGTATTTT
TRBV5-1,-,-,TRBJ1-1,CASSVQGNTEAFF,TGCGCCAGCAGCGTGCAGGGGAACACTGAAGCTTTCTTT
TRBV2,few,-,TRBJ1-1,CASSDGLFSPAFF,TGTGCCAGCAGTGACGGGCTGTTCAGTCCAGCTTTCTTT
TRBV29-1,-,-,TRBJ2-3,CSVEAGAPYF,TGCAGCGTTGAGGCAGGGGCTCCGTATTTT
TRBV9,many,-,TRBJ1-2,CASSVGIGLTNYGYTF,TGTGCCAGCAGCGTAGGAATCGGGTTGACTAACTATGGCTACACCTTC
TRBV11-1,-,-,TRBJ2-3,CASSLRGGSQRTDTQYF,TGTGCCAGCAGCTTAAGAGGGGGGTCCCAACGCACAGATACGCAGTATTTT
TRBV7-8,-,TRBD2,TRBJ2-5,CASGPGLATETQYF,TGTGCCAGCGGCCCGGGACTAGCGACGGAGACCCAGTACTTC
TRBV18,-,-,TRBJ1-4,CASSPMTDTTNEKLFF,TGTGCCAGCTCACCAATGACGGATACAACTAATGAAAAACTGTTTTTT
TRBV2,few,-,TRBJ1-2,CATDRLINYGYTF,TGTGCCACTGACAGGCTTATTAACTATGGCTACACCTTC
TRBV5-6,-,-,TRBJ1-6,CASSLLGASYNSPLHF,TGTGCCAGCAGCTTGCTGGGGGCCTCCTATAATTCACCCCTCCACTTT
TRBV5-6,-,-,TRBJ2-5,CASSSTGLWGETQYF,TGTGCCAGCAGCTCTACAGGGCTTTGGGGGGAGACCCAGTACTTC
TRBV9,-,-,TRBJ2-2,CASSVAVWGTHTGELFF,TGTGCCAGCAGCGTAGCTGTTTGGGGGACGCACACCGGGGAGCTGTTTTTT
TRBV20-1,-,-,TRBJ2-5,CSARPTETQYF,TGCAGTGCTCGGCCCACTGAAACCCAGTACTTC
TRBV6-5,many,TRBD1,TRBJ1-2,CASSSSGGGYTF,TGTGCCAGCAGTTCCTCAGGGGGGGGCTACACCTTC
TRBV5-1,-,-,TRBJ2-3,CASSSLRGPGPPTQYF,TGCGCCAGCAGCTCACTGCGGGGGCCCGGCCCCCCCACGCAGTATTTT
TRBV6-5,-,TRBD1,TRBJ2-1,CASRTDRGYNEQFF,TGTGCCAGCAGGACAGACAGGGGTTACAATGAGCAGTTCTTC
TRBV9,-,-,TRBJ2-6,CASTPGTLGANVLTF,TGTGCCAGCACCCCTGGGACCCTTGGGGCCAACGTCCTGACTTTC
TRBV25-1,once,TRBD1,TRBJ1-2,CADGRGRALYGYTF,TGTGCCGATGGCAGGGGGAGAGCTCTCTATGGCTACACCTTC
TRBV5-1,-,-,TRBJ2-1,CASSLGFSGPYNEQFF,TGCGCCAGCAGCTTGGGATTCAGCGGGCCCTACAATGAGCAGTTCTTC
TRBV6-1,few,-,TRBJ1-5,CASSAVLNQPQHF,TGTGCCAGCAGTGCGGTGCTAAATCAGCCCCAGCATTTT
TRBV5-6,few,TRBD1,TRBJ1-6,CASSLGGTGERSPLHF,TGTGCCAGCAGCTTGGGCGGGACAGGAGAACGATCACCCCTCCACTTT
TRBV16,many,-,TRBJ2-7,CASSQSADYEQYF,TGTGCCAGCAGCCAATCGGCAGACTACGAGCAGTACTTC
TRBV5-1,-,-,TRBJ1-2,CASGFGTSLYGYTF,TGCGCCAGCGGGTTCGGGACATCCCTTTATGGCTACACCTTC
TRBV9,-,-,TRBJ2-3,CASSPGFSNTDTQYF,TGTGCCAGCAGTCCAGGGTTCAGTAACACAGATACGCAGTATTTT
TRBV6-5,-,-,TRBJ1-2,CASSYSHRTVNYGYTF,TGTGCCAGCAGTTACTCCCATCGGACGGTGAACTATGGCTACACCTTC
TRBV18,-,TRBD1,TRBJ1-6,CASSLGTGGSNSPLHF,TGTGCCAGCTCACTAGGGACAGGGGGCTCTAATTCACCCCTCCACTTT
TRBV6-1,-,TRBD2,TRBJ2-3,CASRPWGGSTDTQYF,TGTGCCAGCAGGCCTTGGGGGGGAAGCACAGATACGCAGTATTTT